This TCR beta chain was sequenced in a study of T cells after yellow fever vaccination. For the study at large: Preparing low-cell-number fractions relied on SMART-Seq v4 Ultra Low Input. Study-level results: It was a small share of clonotypes that appeared in both CD4 and CD8 compartments. Re-detected after boosting: most primary clones, almost 98% of CD4 and roughly 88% of CD8.

A 5'RACE template-switching step, the method used to make TCR cDNA, added a universal primer site and UMIs. MiXCR, run by TCRdb on the 5' RACE reads, gives a single entry per CDR3 protein. The sample records about 260,000 distinct CDR3 sequences, 10% to 15% being singletons. In its sample, this clonotype was seen a few times. The antigen is undetermined. Germline V gene sequence: CDR1 MDHEN, CDR2 SYDVKM. V shed 5 bases, J shed 7 bases, and the junction held 9 bases outside the gene matches. There are 14 residues in the CDR3. The sequenced sample was CD4+ T cells sorted from PBMCs, obtained 45 days after the yellow fever booster vaccination. The clonotype was recovered from a man under 40 who received the YFV17D yellow fever vaccine. The gene calls are TRBV28 and TRBJ2-7; 9 nucleotides match TRBD1. The CDR3 DNA sequence: TGTGCCAGCAGTCGGACAGGGGTGGTGGAAGAGCAGTACTTC. This sequence encodes CASSRTGVVEEQYF.